What follows describes a single T cell receptor beta chain. Authors' data handling: The authors estimated nucleated cell counts from reference gene primer amplification. Only in-frame clones appear in the TCRdb table, and some are missing; sequencing was by immunoSEQ multiplex PCR. V and J calls and clone size come straight from that table; D and trimming were deduced from the DNA. The data show around 120,000 clones, roughly nine tenths seen once. The CDR3 runs 14 residues. The germline gives CDR1 SNHLY, CDR2 FYNNEI. The J segment lost 1 base and the V segment lost 6 bases, leaving 3 bases of the junction unmatched. The data originate from a study of blood T cell repertoires in COVID-19. Study overall: The United States, Italy and Spain supplied acute and convalescent COVID-19 samples. The analysed material was cDNA or gDNA that came from T cells, B-cell-depleted T cells, or PBMCs.

The TCR sequence derives from a woman aged 80 or over with acute or convalescent COVID-19. The chain couples TRBV2 to TRBJ2-5; 9 bases are shared with TRBD2. Specimen: peripheral blood. The CDR3 DNA reads TGTGCCAGCAGAAGCGGGGGGAGCCAAGAGACCCAGTACTTC. Its protein product is CASRSGGSQETQYF.